Following are 14 T cell receptor beta chains from one sample sequenced in a study of blood T cell repertoires in COVID-19. The data were produced by immunoSEQ multiplex PCR, yet TCRdb's version contains in-frame clones alone and is incomplete. The sample shows some 260,000 clones, 80% to 90% of them seen only once. The sequencing input was PBMCs or T cells enriched from blood (not recorded which). All receptors come from a man under 40 with acute COVID-19.

The V call is TRBV27, the J call TRBJ2-5, with D possibly being TRBD1 (5 bases). The germline gives CDR1 MNHEY, CDR2 SMNVEV (reference sequence). Trimming took 3 bases from V and 6 from J, leaving 20 bases between them. The CDR3 contains 16 residues. The CDR3 here is CASSLSLSRGRKTQYF. The CDR3 DNA reads TGTGCCAGCAGTTTGTCCCTATCTAGGGGAAGGAAGACCCAGTACTTC.

This clone was counted only a few times. The chain links TRBV2 to TRBJ2-7, with D possibly TRBD1 on 6 matching bases. The CDR3 has 12 residues. V lost 6 bases and J 5 bases, leaving 11 bases between the germline ends. The germline CDR1 and CDR2 sequences are SNHLY and FYNNEI. CDR3 DNA: TGTGCCAGCAGCCCTCCAGGGGACGAGCAGTACGTC. Protein: CASSPPGDEQYV.

The chain is built from TRBV13 and TRBJ2-3; 8 bases map to TRBD2. This CDR3 region has 15 residues. Germline V lookup: CDR1 PRHDT, CDR2 FYEKMQ (reference sequence). The V and J ends lost 5 bases and 4 bases, in that order; junction bases with no gene match: 8. As DNA, the CDR3 is TGTGCCAGCAGCCCGCCCAGCGGGAGAGCAGATACGCAGTATTTT. This gives the protein CASSPPSGRADTQYF.

The chain recombines TRBV3-1 (or the pseudogene TRBV3-2) with TRBJ2-7, with 10 bases matching TRBD1. CDR1 and CDR2 from the germline V gene are LGHDT and YNNKEL (reference sequence). The CDR3 is made up of 16 amino acids. V lost 4 bases to trimming and J lost 2 bases; unmatched junction nucleotides: 8. The CDR3: CASSRTSGTGAYEQYV. CDR3 nucleotide sequence: TGTGCCAGCAGCCGGACTTCCGGGACAGGGGCCTACGAGCAGTACGTC.

With regard to this clone: A read error may account for a junction end that differs from germline. The chain employs TRBV5-1 and TRBJ1-5; D is unresolved. Germline V gene lookup returns CDR1 SGHRS and CDR2 YFSETQ. This CDR3 spans 13 amino acids. CDR3 in amino acids: CASSAETDQPQHF. The CDR3, as DNA: TGTGCCAGCAGCGCCGAAACGGATCAGCCCCAGCATTTT.

This sequence joins TRBV10-3 and TRBJ1-2; TRBD1 aligns across 10 bases. V trimming: 4 bases; J trimming: 8 bases; junction bases outside the gene matches: 7. Germline CDR1 reads ENHRY; CDR2 reads SYGVKD. The CDR3 loop spans 14 amino acids. The CDR3 sequence is CAISGTGGPLGYTF. The CDR3 nucleotides are TGTGCCATCAGTGGGACAGGGGGACCACTGGGCTACACCTTC.

This clone was detected a few times. The chain is built from TRBV6-4 and TRBJ2-1; 11 bases fit TRBD2. Unmatched junction bases numbered 6, after V lost 4 bases and J lost 10 bases. This CDR3 contains 14 residues. CDR1 and CDR2 from the germline V gene are MRHNA and SNTAGT. Here the CDR3 DNA reads TGTGCCAGCAGTGGACTAGCGGGGCGGGGAGAGCAGTTCTTC. This translates into CASSGLAGRGEQFF.

The V and J genes are TRBV5-8 and TRBJ2-3; TRBD2 agrees at 7 bases. In germline, CDR1 is SGHTS, CDR2 YDEGEE. The CDR3 totals 12 residues. Trimming took 5 bases from V and 12 from J; bases not matched to a gene: 9. CDR3 residues: CASSHRTSHQYF. The CDR3 nucleotides read TGTGCCAGCAGTCACCGGACTAGTCATCAGTATTTT.

In DNA, the CDR3 is TGTGCCAGCAGCTTATGGGCGGGGGGGCCCAATGAGCAGTTCTTC. This encodes CASSLWAGGPNEQFF. The rearrangement uses TRBV7-2 and TRBJ2-1, with 9 nucleotides matching TRBD2. Germline values: CDR1 SGHTA, CDR2 FQGNSA. The CDR3 is made up of 15 amino acids. J gave up 6 bases and V 2 bases, and 5 bases lay outside the gene matches.

This chain uses TRBV9 with TRBJ1-4; no clear D. From germline, CDR1 is SGDLS and CDR2 YYNGEE. V lost 3 bases and J 0 bases, leaving 12 bases between the germline ends. The CDR3 is 16 amino acids. The CDR3 loop is CASSAVWESTNEKLFF. As DNA, the CDR3 is TGTGCCAGCAGCGCGGTATGGGAGTCAACTAATGAAAAACTGTTTTTT.

V usage is TRBV28 and J usage is TRBJ2-3; 9 nucleotides agree with TRBD1. There are 19 residues in the CDR3. The germline V gene has CDR1 MDHEN and CDR2 SYDVKM. The V segment lost 4 bases and the J segment 2 bases; nucleotides outside the gene matches: 16. CDR3 sequence: CASSSPQSRQGGSTDTQYF. CDR3 bases: TGTGCCAGCAGTTCTCCCCAATCCCGACAGGGGGGTTCCACAGATACGCAGTATTTT. Looking up the rest from reference TRBV28 and TRBJ2-3 gives the full variable domain: DVKVTQSSRYLVKRTGEKVFLECVQDMDHENMFWYRQDPGLGLRLIYFSYDVKMKEKGDIPEGYSVSREKKERFSLILESASTNQTSMYLCASSSPQSRQGGSTDTQYFGPGTRLTVL.

The gene calls are TRBV3-1 (or the pseudogene TRBV3-2) and TRBJ2-1; a weak D match, TRBD2 (5 bases). The CDR3 contains 12 residues. Per germline, CDR1 LGHDT and CDR2 YNNKEL (reference sequence). V lost 6 bases and J 8 bases, leaving 11 bases between the germline ends. CDR3 loop: CASRGGGYEQFF. The CDR3 DNA is TGTGCCAGCAGAGGAGGAGGTTATGAGCAGTTCTTC.

The rearrangement links TRBV6-2 or TRBV6-3 to TRBJ1-4; D unresolved. The germline CDR1 and CDR2 sequences are MNHEY and SVGEGT. V lost 2 bases and J lost 8, with 3 bases in between. The CDR3 loop spans 11 amino acids. The CDR3 sequence: CASSYLEKLFF. Here the CDR3 DNA reads TGTGCCAGCAGTTACCTGGAAAAACTGTTTTTT.

V is TRBV24-1 and J is TRBJ1-2; 8 bases are a match to TRBD1. The CDR3 has 18 residues. V was pared by 4 bases and J by 3 bases, with 15 bases of the junction left unmatched. Germline V gene lookup returns CDR1 KGHDR and CDR2 SFDVKD. CDR3 amino acids: CATSESGGQGRTYYGYTF. The DNA for the CDR3 is TGTGCCACCAGTGAGTCGGGCGGACAGGGTCGGACCTACTATGGCTACACCTTC.